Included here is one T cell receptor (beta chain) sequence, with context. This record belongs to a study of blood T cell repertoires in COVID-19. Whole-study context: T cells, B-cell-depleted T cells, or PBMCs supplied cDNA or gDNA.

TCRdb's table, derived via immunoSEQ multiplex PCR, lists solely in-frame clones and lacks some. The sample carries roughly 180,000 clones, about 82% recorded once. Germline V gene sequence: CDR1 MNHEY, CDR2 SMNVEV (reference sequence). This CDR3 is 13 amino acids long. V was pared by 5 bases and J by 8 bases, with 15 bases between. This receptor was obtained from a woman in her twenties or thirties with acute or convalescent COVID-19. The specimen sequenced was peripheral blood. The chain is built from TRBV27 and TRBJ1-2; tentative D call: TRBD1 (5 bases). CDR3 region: CASSTTGPGGYTF. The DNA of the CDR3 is TGTGCCAGCAGTACAACAGGTCCTGGAGGCTACACCTTC.